These 5 T cell receptor beta chains share one sample of origin, sequenced in a study of OX40 agonist ivuxolimab in advanced cancers. Repertoires were generated with immunoSEQ multiplex PCR, while TCRdb's copy carries only in-frame clones and drops some. The sample lists fewer than 30,000 clones; approximately 86% were seen once. This specimen was CD4+ or CD8+ T cells sorted from blood, taken in a trial of the OX40 agonist ivuxolimab. These receptors came from an adult with an advanced solid tumor such as melanoma, head and neck, liver or kidney cancer.

The J gene is TRBJ2-2, the V gene TRBV4-1; D unclear. CDR1 and CDR2 (germline): MGHRA, YSYEKL. The CDR3 is 15 residues long. The ends were cut back, 1 base at V and 7 bases at J, with 13 bases in the middle. CDR3 amino acids: CASSQALPLGGELFF. The CDR3 region has the DNA TGCGCCAGCAGCCAAGCCCTTCCCCTGGGCGGGGAGCTGTTTTTT.

The gene calls are TRBV6-6 and TRBJ2-2, with a weak D call TRBD1 (6 bases). Germline assignment: CDR1 MNHNY and CDR2 SVGAGI (reference sequence). The CDR3 consists of 16 residues. V was shortened by 4 bases and J by 1 base, with 13 bases between the two germline ends. The CDR3 spells CASSFPPGVNTGELFF. CDR3 sequence (DNA): TGTGCCAGCAGTTTCCCTCCAGGGGTGAACACCGGGGAGCTGTTTTTT.

V usage is TRBV4-1 and J usage is TRBJ1-4; D is ambiguous. The CDR3 has 15 amino acids. Trimming removed 5 bases from V and 0 bases from J, with 10 bases in between. Germline CDR1 is MGHRA and CDR2 is YSYEKL. The CDR3 is CASSVKQSTNEKLFF. The CDR3 nucleotides are TGCGCCAGCAGCGTGAAACAGTCAACTAATGAAAAACTGTTTTTT.

V is TRBV21-1 and J is TRBJ1-5; the DNA was not used to check the table's D call, TRBD1. TRBV21-1 is labeled a pseudogene. This CDR3 region has 15 residues. CDR3 amino acids: CASSKGGGSGQPQHF. DNA for the CDR3: TGTGCCAGCAGCAAGGGTGGGGGCTCTGGGCAGCCCCAGCATTTT.

This chain links TRBV27 with TRBJ2-1; no clear D gene. CDR1 and CDR2 (germline): MNHEY, SMNVEV (reference sequence). Trimming stripped 5 bases from V and 3 bases from J, with 11 bases between. This CDR3 region has 14 residues. Written as DNA, the CDR3 is TGTGCCAGCAGTGTTCAAGACTTCTACAATGAGCAGTTCTTC. Its protein is CASSVQDFYNEQFF.